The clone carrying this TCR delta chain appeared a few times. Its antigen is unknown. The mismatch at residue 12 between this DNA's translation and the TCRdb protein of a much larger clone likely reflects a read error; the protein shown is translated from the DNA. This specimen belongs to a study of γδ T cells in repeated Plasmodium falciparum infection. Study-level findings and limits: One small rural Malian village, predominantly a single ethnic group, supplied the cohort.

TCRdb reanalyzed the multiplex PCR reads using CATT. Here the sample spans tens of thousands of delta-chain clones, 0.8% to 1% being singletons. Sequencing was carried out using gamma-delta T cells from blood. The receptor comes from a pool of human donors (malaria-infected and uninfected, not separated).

Here the CDR3 reads CACDTLLLGDKVSDKLIF. The CDR3 DNA reads TGTGCCTGTGACACCCTTTTACTGGGGGATAAGGTTTCCGATAAACTCATCTTT. The chain employs TRDV2 and TRDJ1; the match to TRDD3 covers 11 bases. TCRdb leaves out the J gene; it was filled in here by matching the DNA to germline. There are 18 residues in the CDR3. Germline values: CDR1 GEAIGNYY, CDR2 EKD. V lost 0 bases and J lost 3; bases outside the gene matches: 11.